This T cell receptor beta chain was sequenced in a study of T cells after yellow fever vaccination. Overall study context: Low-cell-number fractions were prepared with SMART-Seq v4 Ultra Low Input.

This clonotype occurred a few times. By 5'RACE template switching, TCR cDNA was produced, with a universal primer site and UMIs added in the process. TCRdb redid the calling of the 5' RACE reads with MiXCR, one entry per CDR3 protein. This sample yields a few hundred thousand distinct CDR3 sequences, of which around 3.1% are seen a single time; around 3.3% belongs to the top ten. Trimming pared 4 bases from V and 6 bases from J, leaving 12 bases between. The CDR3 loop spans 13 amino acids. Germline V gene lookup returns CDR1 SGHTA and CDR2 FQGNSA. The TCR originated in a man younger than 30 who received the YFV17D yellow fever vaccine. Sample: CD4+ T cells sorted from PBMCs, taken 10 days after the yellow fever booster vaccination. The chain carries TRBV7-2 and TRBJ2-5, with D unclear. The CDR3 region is CASSYDESQTQYF. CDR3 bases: TGTGCCAGCAGCTACGACGAGAGTCAGACCCAGTACTTC.